This TCR beta chain came from a study of T-cell reconstitution after alpha-beta-depleted transplantation in children. Preparation of the TCRbeta library used unique molecular identifiers. TCRdb independently ran MiXCR on the PCR reads; one entry per CDR3 protein. The sample holds over 150,000 distinct CDR3 sequences; roughly 6.6% are singletons and the top ten take about 5.9%. The trim removed 4 bases at V and 3 bases at J, leaving 6 bases unmatched. The CDR3 contains 16 residues. From germline, CDR1 is SGHRS and CDR2 YFSETQ. Ten or more counts support this clonotype. Sequenced material: PBMCs, taken before TCRalphabeta/CD19-depleted stem cell transplant. The rearrangement uses TRBV5-1 and TRBJ2-1, with TRBD1 matching over 11 bases. The sequence was collected from a boy aged 2 to 10 with acute lymphoblastic leukemia, due to receive a stem cell transplant. The CDR3 sequence is CASSPGTGGVYNEQFF. The CDR3 region has the DNA TGCGCCAGCAGCCCGGGGACAGGGGGAGTCTACAATGAGCAGTTCTTC.